The count of the clone carrying this T cell receptor beta chain is one. The antigen remains unidentified. The CDR3 length is 12 residues. Germline V gene lookup returns CDR1 SGHVS and CDR2 FNYEAQ. V shed 4 bases and J 7 bases; nucleotides not matched to a gene: 2. This table comes from immunoSEQ multiplex PCR, and its TCRdb copy is limited to in-frame clones, with some not included. The sample carries more than 50,000 clones, 70% to 80% recorded once. Each and every patient relapsed after autologous stem cell transplantation, and patients got differing brentuximab vedotin exposure. The entry originates in a study of PD-1 blockade in classical Hodgkin lymphoma. Whole-study results and caveats: A significant rise in TCR diversity was seen by C4D1 for CD4+ cells but not for CD8+ cells.

The V gene is TRBV7-6, the J gene TRBJ2-5; 8 positions match TRBD2. Sample: peripheral blood mononuclear cells (PBMCs), taken before the second cycle of nivolumab. This TCR was recovered from a human donor with classical Hodgkin lymphoma. The CDR3: CASSSGGGTQYF. The CDR3 nucleotides read TGTGCCAGCAGCTCCGGGGGGGGGACCCAGTACTTC.